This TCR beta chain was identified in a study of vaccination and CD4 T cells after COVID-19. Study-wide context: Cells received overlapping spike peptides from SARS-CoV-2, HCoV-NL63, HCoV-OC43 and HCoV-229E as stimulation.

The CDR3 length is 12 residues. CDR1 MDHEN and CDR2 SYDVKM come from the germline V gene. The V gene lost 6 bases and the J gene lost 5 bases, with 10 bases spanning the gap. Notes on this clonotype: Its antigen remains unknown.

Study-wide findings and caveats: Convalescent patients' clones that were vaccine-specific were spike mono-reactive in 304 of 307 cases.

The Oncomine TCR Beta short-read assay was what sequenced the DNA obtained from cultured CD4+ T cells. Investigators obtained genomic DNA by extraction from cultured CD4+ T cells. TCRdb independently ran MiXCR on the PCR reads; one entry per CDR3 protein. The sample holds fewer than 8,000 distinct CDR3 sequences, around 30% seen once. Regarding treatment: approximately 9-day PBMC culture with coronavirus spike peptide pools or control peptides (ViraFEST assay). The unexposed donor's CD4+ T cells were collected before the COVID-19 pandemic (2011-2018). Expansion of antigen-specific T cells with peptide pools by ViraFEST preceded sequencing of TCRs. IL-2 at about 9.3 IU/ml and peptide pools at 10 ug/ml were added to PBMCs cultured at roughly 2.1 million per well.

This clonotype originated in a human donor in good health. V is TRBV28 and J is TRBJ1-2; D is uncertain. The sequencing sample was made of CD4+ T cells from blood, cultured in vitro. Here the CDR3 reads CASRLRRYGYTF. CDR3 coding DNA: TGTGCCAGCAGGCTAAGACGGTATGGCTACACCTTC.